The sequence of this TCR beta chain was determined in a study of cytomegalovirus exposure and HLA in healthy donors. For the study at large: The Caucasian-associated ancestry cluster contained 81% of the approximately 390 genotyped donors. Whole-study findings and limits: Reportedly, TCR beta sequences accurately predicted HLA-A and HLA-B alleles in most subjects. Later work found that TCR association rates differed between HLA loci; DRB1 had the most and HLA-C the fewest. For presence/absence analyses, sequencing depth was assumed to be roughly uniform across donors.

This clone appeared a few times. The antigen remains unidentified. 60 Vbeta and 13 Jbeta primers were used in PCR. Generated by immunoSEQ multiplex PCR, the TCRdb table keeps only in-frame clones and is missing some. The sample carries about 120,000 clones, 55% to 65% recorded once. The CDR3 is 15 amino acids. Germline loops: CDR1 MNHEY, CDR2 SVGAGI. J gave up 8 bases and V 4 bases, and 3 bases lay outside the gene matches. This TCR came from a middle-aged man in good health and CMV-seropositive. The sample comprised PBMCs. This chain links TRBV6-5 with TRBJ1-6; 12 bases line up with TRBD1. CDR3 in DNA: TGTGCCAGCAGTTCGGGGGACAGGGGGCATTCACCCCTCCACTTT. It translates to CASSSGDRGHSPLHF.